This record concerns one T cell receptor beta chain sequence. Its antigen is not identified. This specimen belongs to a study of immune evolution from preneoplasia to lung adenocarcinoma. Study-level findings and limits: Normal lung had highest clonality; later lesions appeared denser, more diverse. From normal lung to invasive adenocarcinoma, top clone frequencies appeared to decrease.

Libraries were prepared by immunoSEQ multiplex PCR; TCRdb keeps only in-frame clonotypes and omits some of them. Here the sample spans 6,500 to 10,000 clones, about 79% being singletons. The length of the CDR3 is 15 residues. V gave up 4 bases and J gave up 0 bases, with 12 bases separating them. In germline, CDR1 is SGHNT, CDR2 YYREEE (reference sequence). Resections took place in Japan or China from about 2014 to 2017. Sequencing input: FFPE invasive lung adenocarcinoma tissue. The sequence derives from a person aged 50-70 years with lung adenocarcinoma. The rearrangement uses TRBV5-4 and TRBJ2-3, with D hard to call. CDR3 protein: CASSARRQSTDTQYF. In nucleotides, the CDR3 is TGTGCCAGCAGCGCCCGCAGGCAAAGCACAGATACGCAGTATTTT.